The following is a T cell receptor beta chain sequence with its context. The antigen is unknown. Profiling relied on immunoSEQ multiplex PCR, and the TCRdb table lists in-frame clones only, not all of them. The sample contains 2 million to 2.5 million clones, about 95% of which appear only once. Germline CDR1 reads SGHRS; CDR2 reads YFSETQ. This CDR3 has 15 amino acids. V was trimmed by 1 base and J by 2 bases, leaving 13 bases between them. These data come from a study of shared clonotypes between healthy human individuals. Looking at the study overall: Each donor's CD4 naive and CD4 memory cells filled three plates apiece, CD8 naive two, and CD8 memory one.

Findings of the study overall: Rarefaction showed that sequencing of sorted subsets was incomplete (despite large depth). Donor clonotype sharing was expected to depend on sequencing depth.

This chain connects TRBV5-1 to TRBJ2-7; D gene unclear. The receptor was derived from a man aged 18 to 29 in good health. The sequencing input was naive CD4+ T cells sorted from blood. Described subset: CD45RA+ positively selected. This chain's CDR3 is CASSLMGSLPYEQYF. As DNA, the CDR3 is TGCGCCAGCAGCTTGATGGGCAGCCTGCCCTACGAGCAGTACTTC.